This T cell receptor (beta chain) came from a study of T cells in Graves' hyperthyroidism and ophthalmopathy. CDR1 is MGHRA and CDR2 is YSYEKL in the germline V gene. The CDR3 length is 16 residues. V lost 0 bases and J lost 2, with 14 bases in between. TCR beta CDR3 regions were amplified from RNA. Carried out on the TCR CDR3, a first-round RT-PCR used the HTBI primer set. TCRdb itself ran the multiplex PCR reads through MiXCR, one entry per CDR3 protein. In the table there are over 700,000 distinct CDR3 sequences, roughly 40% of which are singletons. What was sequenced was blood. The TCR sequence derives from a man between 18 and 35 years old with Graves' hyperthyroidism. The chain couples TRBV4-1 to TRBJ2-7, with TRBD1 as a possible D gene (6 bases). CDR3 nucleotides: TGCGCCAGCAGCCAAGATCTGGGGACATATACCTACGAGCAGTACTTC. Translation gives CASSQDLGTYTYEQYF.